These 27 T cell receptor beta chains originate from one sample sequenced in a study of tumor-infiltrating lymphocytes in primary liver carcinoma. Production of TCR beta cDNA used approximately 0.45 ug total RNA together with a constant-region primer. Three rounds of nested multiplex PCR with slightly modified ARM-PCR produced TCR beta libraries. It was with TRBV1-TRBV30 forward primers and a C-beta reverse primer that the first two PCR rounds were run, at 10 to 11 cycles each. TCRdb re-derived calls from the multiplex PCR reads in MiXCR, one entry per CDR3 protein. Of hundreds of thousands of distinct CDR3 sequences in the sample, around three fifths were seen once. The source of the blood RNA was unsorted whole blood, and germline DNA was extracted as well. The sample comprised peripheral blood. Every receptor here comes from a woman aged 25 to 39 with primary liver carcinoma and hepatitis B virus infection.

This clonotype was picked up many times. CDR3 in amino acids: CASSEGTRDEQYF. The CDR3 DNA reads as TGCGCCAGCAGTGAAGGGACTAGAGACGAGCAGTACTTC. V gene TRBV10-1 combines with J gene TRBJ2-7, with 8 bases identical to TRBD2. The CDR3 sequence is 13 residues long. Trimming at V came to 3 bases and at J to 5 bases, leaving 3 bases not matched to a gene. CDR1 and CDR2 (germline): WNHNN, SYGVQD (reference sequence).

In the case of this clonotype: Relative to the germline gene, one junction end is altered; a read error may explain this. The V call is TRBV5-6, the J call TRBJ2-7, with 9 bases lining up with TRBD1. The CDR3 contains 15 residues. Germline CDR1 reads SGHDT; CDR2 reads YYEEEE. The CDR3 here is CASTLTGGQPYEQYF. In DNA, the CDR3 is TGTGCCAGCACCTTGACAGGGGGTCAACCCTACGAGCAGTACTTC.

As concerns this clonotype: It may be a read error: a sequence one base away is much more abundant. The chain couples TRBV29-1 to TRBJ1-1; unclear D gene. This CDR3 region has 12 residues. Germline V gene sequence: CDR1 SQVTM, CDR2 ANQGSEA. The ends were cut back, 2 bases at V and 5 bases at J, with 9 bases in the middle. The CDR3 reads CSVEKDATEAFF. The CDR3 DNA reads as TGCAGCGTTGAAAAGGACGCGACTGAAGCTTTCTTT.

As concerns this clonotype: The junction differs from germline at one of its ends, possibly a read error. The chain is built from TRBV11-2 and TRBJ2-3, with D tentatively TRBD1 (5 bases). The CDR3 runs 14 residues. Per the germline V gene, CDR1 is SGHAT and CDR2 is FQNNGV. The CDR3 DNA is TGTGCCAGCAGCTTGGAACAGGCCTCAGATACGCACTATTTT. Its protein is CASSLEQASDTHYF.

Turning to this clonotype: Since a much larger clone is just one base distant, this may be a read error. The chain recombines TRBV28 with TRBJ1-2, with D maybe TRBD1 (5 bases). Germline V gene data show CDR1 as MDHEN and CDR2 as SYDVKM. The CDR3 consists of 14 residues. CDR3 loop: CACSLRGQGPGYTF. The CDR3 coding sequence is TGTGCCTGCAGTTTACGGGGCCAGGGCCCTGGCTACACCTTC.

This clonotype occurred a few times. Written as DNA, the CDR3 is TGTGCCAGCAGCTTCGGTAGCGATGAGCAGTTCTTC. Its translation is CASSFGSDEQFF. The rearrangement joins TRBV5-6 to TRBJ2-1, with D tentatively TRBD2 (5 bases). Trimming removed 2 bases at V and 8 bases at J, with 8 bases between. Germline V gives CDR1 SGHDT, CDR2 YYEEEE. The CDR3 has 12 residues.

The CDR3 DNA follows: TGTGCCAGCAACTCCATATCCCCGGCAGGGACAACCGGGGAGCTGTTTTTT. Encoded protein: CASNSISPAGTTGELFF. V usage is TRBV28 and J usage is TRBJ2-2; D may be TRBD1 (6 bases). Germline CDR1 reads MDHEN; CDR2 reads SYDVKM. Trimming stripped 7 bases from V and 5 bases from J, with 23 bases between. The CDR3 is made up of 17 amino acids. Full variable domain (rest looked up from reference TRBV28 and TRBJ2-2): DVKVTQSSRYLVKRTGEKVFLECVQDMDHENMFWYRQDPGLGLRLIYFSYDVKMKEKGDIPEGYSVSREKKERFSLILESASTNQTSMYLCASNSISPAGTTGELFFGEGSRLTVL.

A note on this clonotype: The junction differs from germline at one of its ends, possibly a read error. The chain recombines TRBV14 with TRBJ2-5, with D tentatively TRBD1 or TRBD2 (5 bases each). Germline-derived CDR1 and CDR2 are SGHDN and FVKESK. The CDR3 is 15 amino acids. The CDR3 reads CANSQSRDPWGTQYF. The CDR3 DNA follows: TGTGCCAACAGCCAATCCCGGGACCCCTGGGGGACCCAGTACTTC.

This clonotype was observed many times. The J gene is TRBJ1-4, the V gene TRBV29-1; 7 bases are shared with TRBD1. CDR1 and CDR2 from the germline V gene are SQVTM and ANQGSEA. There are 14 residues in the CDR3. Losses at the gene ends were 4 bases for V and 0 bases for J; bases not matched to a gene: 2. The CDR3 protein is CSVGGTATNEKLFF. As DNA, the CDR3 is TGCAGCGTTGGGGGGACAGCAACTAATGAAAAACTGTTTTTT.

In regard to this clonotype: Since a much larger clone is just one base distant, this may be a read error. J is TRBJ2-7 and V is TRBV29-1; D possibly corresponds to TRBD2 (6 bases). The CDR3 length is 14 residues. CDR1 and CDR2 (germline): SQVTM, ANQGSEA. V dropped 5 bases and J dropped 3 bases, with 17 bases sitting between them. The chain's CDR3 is CSVLGSGGNYEQYF. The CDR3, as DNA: TGCAGCGTTCTCGGGTCGGGCGGGAACTACGAGCAGTACTTC.

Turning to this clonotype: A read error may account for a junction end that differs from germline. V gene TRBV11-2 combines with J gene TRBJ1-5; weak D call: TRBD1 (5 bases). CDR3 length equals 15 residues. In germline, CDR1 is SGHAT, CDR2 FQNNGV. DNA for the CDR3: TGTGCCAGTAGCTTAAATCACAGGAGAAATCAGCCCCACCATTTT. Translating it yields CASSLNHRRNQPHHF.

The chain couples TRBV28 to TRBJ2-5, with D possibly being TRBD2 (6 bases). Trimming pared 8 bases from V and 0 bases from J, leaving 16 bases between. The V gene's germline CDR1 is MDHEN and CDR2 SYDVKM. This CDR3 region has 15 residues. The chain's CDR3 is CASDGGLAYQETQYF. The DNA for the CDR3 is TGTGCCAGCGACGGGGGTTTAGCTTACCAAGAGACCCAGTACTTC.

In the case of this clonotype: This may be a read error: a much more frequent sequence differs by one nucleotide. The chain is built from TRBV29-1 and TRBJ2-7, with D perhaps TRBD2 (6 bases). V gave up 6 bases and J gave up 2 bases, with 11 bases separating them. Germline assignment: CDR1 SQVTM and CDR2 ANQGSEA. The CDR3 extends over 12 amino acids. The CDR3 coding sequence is TGCAGCGTCGCCTGGGAGGCCTACGAGCAGTACTTC. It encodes CSVAWEAYEQYF.

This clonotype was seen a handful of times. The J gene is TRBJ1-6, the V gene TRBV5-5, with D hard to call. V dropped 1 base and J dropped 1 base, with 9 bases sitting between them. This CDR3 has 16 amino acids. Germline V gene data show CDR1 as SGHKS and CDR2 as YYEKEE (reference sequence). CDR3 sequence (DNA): TGTGCCAGCAGCTTGACGGCCTCTTCCTATAATTCACCCCTCCACTTT. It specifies CASSLTASSYNSPLHF.

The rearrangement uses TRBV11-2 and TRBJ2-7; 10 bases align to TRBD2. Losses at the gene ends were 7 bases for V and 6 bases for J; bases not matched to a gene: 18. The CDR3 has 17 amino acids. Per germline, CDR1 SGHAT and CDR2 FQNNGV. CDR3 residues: CASTPSRTSGIRAEQYF. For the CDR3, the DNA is TGTGCCAGCACCCCTTCTCGAACTAGCGGGATCCGTGCCGAGCAGTACTTC.

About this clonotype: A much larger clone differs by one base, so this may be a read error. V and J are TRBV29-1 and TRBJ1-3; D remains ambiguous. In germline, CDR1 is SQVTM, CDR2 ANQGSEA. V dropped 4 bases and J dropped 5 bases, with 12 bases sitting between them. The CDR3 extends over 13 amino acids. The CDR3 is CSVVSSARNTIYF. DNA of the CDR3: TGCAGCGTTGTGTCCTCGGCGAGAAACACCATATATTTT.

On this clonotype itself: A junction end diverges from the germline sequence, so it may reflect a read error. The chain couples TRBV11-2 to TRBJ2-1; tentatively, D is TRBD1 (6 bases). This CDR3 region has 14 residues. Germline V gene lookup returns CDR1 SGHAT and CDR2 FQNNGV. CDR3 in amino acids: CASTHIRGYNEQFF. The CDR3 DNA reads TGTGCCAGCACCCACATTAGGGGGTACAACGAGCAGTTCTTC.

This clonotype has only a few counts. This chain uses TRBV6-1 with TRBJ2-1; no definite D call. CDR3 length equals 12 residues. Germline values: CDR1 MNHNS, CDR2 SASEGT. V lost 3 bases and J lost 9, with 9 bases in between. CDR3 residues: CASSDYTGEQFF. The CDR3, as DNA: TGTGCCAGCAGTGACTATACGGGTGAGCAGTTCTTC.

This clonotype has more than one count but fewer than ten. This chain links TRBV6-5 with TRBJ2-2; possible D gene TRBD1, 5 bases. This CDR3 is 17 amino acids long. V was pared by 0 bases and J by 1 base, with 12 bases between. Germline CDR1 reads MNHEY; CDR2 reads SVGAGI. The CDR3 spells CASSYSYAGQNTGELFF. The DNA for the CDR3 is TGTGCCAGCAGTTACTCGTATGCAGGGCAGAACACCGGGGAGCTGTTTTTT.

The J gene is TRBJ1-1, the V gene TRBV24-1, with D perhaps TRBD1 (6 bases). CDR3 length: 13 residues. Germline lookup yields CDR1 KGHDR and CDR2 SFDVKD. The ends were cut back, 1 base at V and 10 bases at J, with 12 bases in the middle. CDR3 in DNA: TGTGCCACCAGTGATTTAACAGGGTCGCGAGCTTTCTTT. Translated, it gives CATSDLTGSRAFF.

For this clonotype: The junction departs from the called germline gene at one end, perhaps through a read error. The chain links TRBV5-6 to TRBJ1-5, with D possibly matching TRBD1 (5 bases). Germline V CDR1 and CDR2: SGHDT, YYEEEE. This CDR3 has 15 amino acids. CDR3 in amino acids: CASSLLTASRQPQHF. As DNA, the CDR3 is TGTGCCAGCAGCCTATTGACAGCCTCCCGGCAGCCCCAGCACTTT.

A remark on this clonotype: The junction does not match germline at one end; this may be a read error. The CDR3 reads CATSDFRASGYSEQFF. The CDR3 region has the DNA TGTGCCACCAGTGATTTTAGGGCTAGCGGGTACAGTGAGCAGTTCTTC. The V and J genes are TRBV24-1 and TRBJ2-1, with 8 bases identical to TRBD2. There are 16 residues in the CDR3. Germline lookup yields CDR1 KGHDR and CDR2 SFDVKD.

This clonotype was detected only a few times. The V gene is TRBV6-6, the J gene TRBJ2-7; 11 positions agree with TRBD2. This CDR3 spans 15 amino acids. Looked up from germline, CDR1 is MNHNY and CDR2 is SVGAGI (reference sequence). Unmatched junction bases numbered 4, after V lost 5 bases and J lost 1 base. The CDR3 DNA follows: TGTGCCAGCAGTCATTCTAGCGGGAGGTCCTACGAGCAGTACTTC. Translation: CASSHSSGRSYEQYF.

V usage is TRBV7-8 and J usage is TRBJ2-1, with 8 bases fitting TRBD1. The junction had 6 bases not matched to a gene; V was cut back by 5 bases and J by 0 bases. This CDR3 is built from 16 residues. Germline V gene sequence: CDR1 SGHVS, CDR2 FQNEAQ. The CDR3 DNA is TGTGCCAGCAGCCCGCGACAGGGGAGCTCCTACAATGAGCAGTTCTTC. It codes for CASSPRQGSSYNEQFF.

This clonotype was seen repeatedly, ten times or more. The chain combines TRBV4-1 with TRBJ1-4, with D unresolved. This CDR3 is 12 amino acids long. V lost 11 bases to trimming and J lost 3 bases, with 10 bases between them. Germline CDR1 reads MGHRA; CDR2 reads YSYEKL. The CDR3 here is CAAGGSNEKLFF. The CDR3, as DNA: TGCGCCGCGGGAGGGTCTAATGAAAAACTGTTTTTT.

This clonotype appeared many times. As DNA, the CDR3 is TGCAGCGTTTGTGGGACTAGCGGGAGTTCGGATACGCAGTATTTT. Its translation: CSVCGTSGSSDTQYF. V and J are TRBV29-1 and TRBJ2-3; 14 bases match TRBD2. Losses at the gene ends were 5 bases for V and 6 bases for J; bases not matched to a gene: 7. The CDR3 sequence is 15 residues long. The germline V gene has CDR1 SQVTM and CDR2 ANQGSEA.

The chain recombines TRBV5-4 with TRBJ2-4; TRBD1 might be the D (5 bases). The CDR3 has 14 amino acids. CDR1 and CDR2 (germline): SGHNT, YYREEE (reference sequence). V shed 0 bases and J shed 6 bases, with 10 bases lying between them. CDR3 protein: CASSLEGARNIQYF. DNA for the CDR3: TGTGCCAGCAGCTTGGAAGGGGCGCGAAACATTCAGTACTTC.